This T cell receptor beta chain appears in the sequencing data of a study of T cell responses to AZD1222 COVID-19 vaccine. In the study overall: Whether given at about 4 or about 12 weeks, second doses were pooled. Notes on the study in general: Donors were chiefly white British, with a greater number of females, and clonal diversity was perhaps underestimated. Seropositive at baseline were only five or six AZD1222 recipients. At 160-218 and 743-854, vaccine-associated CD4 TCRs were dominant, and they spanned spike.

The CDR3 spans 17 residues. The germline CDR1 and CDR2 sequences are LGHDT and YNNKEL (reference sequence). The V gene end was trimmed by 1 base and the J gene end by 7 bases; junction bases not matched to a gene: 13. Generated by immunoSEQ multiplex PCR, the TCRdb table keeps only in-frame clones and is missing some. Among around 130,000 clones, approximately 83% were seen once, and the ten largest hold 9.4%. A word on this clone: Its cognate antigen is unknown.

This material consisted of peripheral blood, taken on day 0 of AZD1222 vaccination. The chain carries TRBV3-1 (or the pseudogene TRBV3-2) and TRBJ2-7, with TRBD2 matching 10 bases. This clonotype was obtained from an adult in good health. The CDR3 nucleotides read TGTGCCAGCAGCCAAGGAGGTCAAGCGGGAGGGGGTAGGGAGCAGTACTTC. Protein: CASSQGGQAGGGREQYF.